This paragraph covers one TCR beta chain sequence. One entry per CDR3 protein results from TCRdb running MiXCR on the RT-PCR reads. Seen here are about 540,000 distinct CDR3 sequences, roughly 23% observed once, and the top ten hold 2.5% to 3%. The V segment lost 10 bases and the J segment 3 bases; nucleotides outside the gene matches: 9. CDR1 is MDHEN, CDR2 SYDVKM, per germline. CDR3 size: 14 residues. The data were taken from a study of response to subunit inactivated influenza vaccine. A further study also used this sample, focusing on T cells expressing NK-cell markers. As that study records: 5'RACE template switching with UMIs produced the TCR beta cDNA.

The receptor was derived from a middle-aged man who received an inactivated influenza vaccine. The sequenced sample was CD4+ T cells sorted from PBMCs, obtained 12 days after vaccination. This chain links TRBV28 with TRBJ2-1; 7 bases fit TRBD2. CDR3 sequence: CATKRGGNYNEQFF. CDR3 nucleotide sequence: TGTGCCACCAAACGCGGGGGAAACTACAATGAGCAGTTCTTC.